Presented here are 21 T cell receptor beta chains from one specimen sequenced in a study of T cell responses to AZD1222 COVID-19 vaccine. Profiled with immunoSEQ multiplex PCR; TCRdb holds only in-frame clones, not every one. The table shows more than 150,000 clones, with over 75% occurring only once. The source was peripheral blood, collected on day 0 of AZD1222 vaccination. Receptors originate from an adult in good health.

The V gene is TRBV5-6, the J gene TRBJ2-1; D unresolved. This CDR3 region has 14 residues. V shed 4 bases and J shed 4 bases, with 12 bases lying between them. Per the germline V gene, CDR1 is SGHDT and CDR2 is YYEEEE. CDR3 bases: TGTGCCAGCAGCCTCGCTGGGATGTACAATGAGCAGTTCTTC. This translates into CASSLAGMYNEQFF.

The CDR3 protein is CAWSVQQGANYGYTF. For the CDR3, the DNA is TGTGCCTGGAGTGTACAACAGGGGGCCAACTATGGCTACACCTTC. The gene calls are TRBV30 and TRBJ1-2; 9 bases are shared with TRBD1. Trimming took 0 bases from V and 2 from J; bases not matched to a gene: 4. Per germline, CDR1 GTSNPN and CDR2 SVGIG (reference sequence). The CDR3 totals 15 residues.

The chain joins TRBV19 to TRBJ2-2; D is undetermined. The V and J ends lost 5 bases and 3 bases respectively, with 13 bases between them. The CDR3 contains 15 residues. CDR1 is LNHDA, CDR2 SQIVND, per germline (reference sequence). CDR3: CASSQIELDTGELFF. The CDR3 DNA reads TGTGCCAGTAGTCAGATAGAGTTGGACACCGGGGAGCTGTTTTTT.

This clone was recorded only once. V and J are TRBV5-4 and TRBJ2-1, with D uncertain. V lost 2 bases to trimming and J lost 4 bases, with 13 bases between them. The CDR3 contains 15 residues. Germline values: CDR1 SGHNT, CDR2 YYREEE (reference sequence). CDR3 sequence reads: CASSLSQDGYNEQFF. Written as DNA, the CDR3 is TGTGCCAGCAGCTTATCTCAGGACGGATACAATGAGCAGTTCTTC.

The chain combines TRBV7-2 with TRBJ2-5, with TRBD2 matching over 9 bases. Trimming at V came to 6 bases and at J to 5 bases, leaving 16 bases not matched to a gene. CDR1 is SGHTA and CDR2 is FQGNSA in the germline V gene. This CDR3 comprises 17 residues. The CDR3 region has the DNA TGTGCCAGCAGACGGGGAATATTAGCGGGAGTAACGGAGACCCAGTACTTC. Amino acids: CASRRGILAGVTETQYF.

This chain connects TRBV28 to TRBJ1-2, with D perhaps TRBD1 (5 bases). Germline lookup yields CDR1 MDHEN and CDR2 SYDVKM. The ends were cut back, 8 bases at V and 4 bases at J, with 11 bases in the middle. The CDR3 totals 12 residues. CDR3 region: CASQTGLYGYTF. For the CDR3, the DNA is TGTGCCAGCCAAACGGGGCTCTATGGCTACACCTTC.

V and J are TRBV5-1 and TRBJ1-6, with TRBD1 identical over 7 bases. The ends lost 1 base at V and 6 bases at J; junction bases unmatched: 7. Looked up from germline, CDR1 is SGHRS and CDR2 is YFSETQ. This CDR3 contains 16 residues. CDR3: CASSLKPGQSNSPLHF. The CDR3 region has the DNA TGCGCCAGCAGCTTGAAACCGGGACAGAGTAATTCACCCCTCCACTTT. The full variable domain, its missing parts supplied by reference TRBV5-1 and TRBJ1-6, is KAGVTQTPRYLIKTRGQQVTLSCSPISGHRSVSWYQQTPGQGLQFLFEYFSETQRNKGNFPGRFSGRQFSNSRSEMNVSTLELGDSALYLCASSLKPGQSNSPLHFGNGTRLTVT.

The chain recombines TRBV6-1 with TRBJ1-2, with 10 bases matching TRBD1. V was pared by 1 base and J by 4 bases, with 3 bases of the junction left unmatched. The length of the CDR3 is 15 residues. The V gene's germline CDR1 is MNHNS and CDR2 SASEGT. Written as DNA, the CDR3 is TGTGCCAGCAGTGAAGGGACAGGGGGGATCTATGGCTACACCTTC. As protein: CASSEGTGGIYGYTF.

The chain recombines TRBV28 with TRBJ1-6; D is uncertain. Germline CDR1 is MDHEN and CDR2 is SYDVKM. This CDR3 is 11 amino acids long. The germline V and J ends were trimmed by 7 bases and 5 bases, with 3 bases remaining between them. CDR3 protein: CASNNNSPLHF. The CDR3 nucleotides are TGTGCCAGCAACAATAATTCACCCCTCCACTTT.

The chain links TRBV4-2 to TRBJ2-5; D unresolved. The germline V gene has CDR1 LGHNA and CDR2 YNFKEQ. V was clipped by 0 bases and J by 2 bases, with 7 bases between them. The CDR3 length is 14 residues. CDR3 in DNA: TGTGCCAGCAGCCAAGACTTACAGCAAGAGACCCAGTACTTC. Translation gives CASSQDLQQETQYF.

The chain employs TRBV20-1 and TRBJ2-1; D may be TRBD1 (5 bases). The ends were cut back, 3 bases at V and 4 bases at J, with 16 bases in the middle. Germline lookup yields CDR1 DFQATT and CDR2 SNEGSKA (reference sequence). This CDR3 comprises 15 residues. The CDR3 DNA follows: TGCAGTGCTAGTCCCCGCACAGGATTATACAATGAGCAGTTCTTC. Translating gives CSASPRTGLYNEQFF.

This chain connects TRBV28 to TRBJ1-2; D unclear. V gave up 8 bases and J gave up 2 bases, with 12 bases separating them. In germline, CDR1 is MDHEN, CDR2 SYDVKM. The CDR3 contains 13 residues. The CDR3 coding sequence is TGTGCCAGCCAATCTACCCTAAACTATGGCTACACCTTC. Its protein product is CASQSTLNYGYTF.

This clone was picked up one time. The rearrangement uses TRBV5-1 and TRBJ1-4; 8 bases align to TRBD1. This CDR3 has 15 residues. The germline gives CDR1 SGHRS, CDR2 YFSETQ. V was pared by 4 bases and J by 4 bases, with 6 bases of the junction left unmatched. The CDR3 spells CASSRLGQGNEKLFF. The CDR3 DNA sequence: TGCGCCAGCAGCCGGCTCGGACAGGGTAATGAAAAACTGTTTTTT. The full variable domain, in which reference TRBV5-1 and TRBJ1-4 provide the parts outside the CDR3, is KAGVTQTPRYLIKTRGQQVTLSCSPISGHRSVSWYQQTPGQGLQFLFEYFSETQRNKGNFPGRFSGRQFSNSRSEMNVSTLELGDSALYLCASSRLGQGNEKLFFGSGTQLSVL.

This chain connects TRBV28 to TRBJ1-6; 9 bases line up with TRBD1. V lost 5 bases, J lost 5 bases, and 7 bases stayed unmatched. The germline CDR1 and CDR2 sequences are MDHEN and SYDVKM. The CDR3 spans 16 residues. CDR3 nucleotides: TGTGCCAGCAGTCTAGAAGGGACAGGGAATAATTCACCCCTCCACTTT. Translation gives CASSLEGTGNNSPLHF. The whole variable domain, filled in from reference TRBV28 and TRBJ1-6, reads DVKVTQSSRYLVKRTGEKVFLECVQDMDHENMFWYRQDPGLGLRLIYFSYDVKMKEKGDIPEGYSVSREKKERFSLILESASTNQTSMYLCASSLEGTGNNSPLHFGNGTRLTVT.

CDR3 bases: TGTGCCAGCAGTTCGCGGGACAGGGGGCCTGAAGCTTTCTTT. Protein: CASSSRDRGPEAFF. The chain recombines TRBV5-6 with TRBJ1-1; 12 nucleotides line up with TRBD1. J gave up 6 bases and V 5 bases, and 5 bases lay outside the gene matches. The germline V gene has CDR1 SGHDT and CDR2 YYEEEE. The CDR3 is made up of 14 amino acids.

The rearrangement links TRBV6-5 to TRBJ2-7, with D possibly TRBD1 on 6 matching bases. Germline lookup yields CDR1 MNHEY and CDR2 SVGAGI. CDR3 length equals 13 residues. V lost 7 bases and J lost 2, with 12 bases in between. CDR3 nucleotide sequence: TGTGCCAGCACCAGGGGCCGAACCTACGAGCAGTACTTC. Encoded protein: CASTRGRTYEQYF.

The chain uses TRBV5-4 and TRBJ1-1; no clear D. Trimming stripped 5 bases from V and 2 bases from J, with 13 bases between. The CDR3 spans 14 residues. Germline V gene data show CDR1 as SGHNT and CDR2 as YYREEE (reference sequence). The CDR3 region is CASRTIYANTEAFF. In nucleotides, the CDR3 is TGTGCCAGCAGAACAATTTACGCAAACACTGAAGCTTTCTTT.

This chain uses TRBV7-3 with TRBJ2-2, with 8 bases lining up with TRBD2. CDR1 is SGHTA, CDR2 FQGTGA, per germline. The V segment lost 0 bases and the J segment 2 bases; nucleotides outside the gene matches: 5. This CDR3 is built from 17 residues. The CDR3 protein is CASSLTPLAGNTGELFF. CDR3 nucleotide sequence: TGTGCCAGCAGCTTAACGCCCCTAGCGGGCAACACCGGGGAGCTGTTTTTT.

The chain couples TRBV2 to TRBJ1-5, with D uncertain. CDR3 size: 14 residues. The germline CDR1 and CDR2 sequences are SNHLY and FYNNEI. V lost 3 bases to trimming and J lost 3 bases, with 9 bases between them. This CDR3 reads CASSDDVSNQPQHF. In DNA, the CDR3 is TGTGCCAGCAGTGATGACGTCTCCAATCAGCCCCAGCATTTT.

This clone was seen only a few times. The V gene is TRBV3-1 (or the pseudogene TRBV3-2), the J gene TRBJ1-3; D remains unclear. The CDR3 length is 15 residues. CDR1 is LGHDT, CDR2 YNNKEL, per germline (reference sequence). Trimming took 0 bases from V and 3 from J, leaving 9 bases between them. CDR3 sequence (DNA): TGTGCCAGCAGCCAAGATCCCGGTGATGGAAACACCATATATTTT. Its protein is CASSQDPGDGNTIYF.

V is TRBV9 and J is TRBJ2-3; 15 bases fit TRBD2. The ends lost 3 bases at V and 3 bases at J; junction bases unmatched: 14. CDR3 length equals 20 residues. The germline V gene encodes CDR1 SGDLS and CDR2 YYNGEE. CDR3 sequence: CASSGALAGLAGGRTDTQYF. The CDR3 DNA follows: TGTGCCAGCAGCGGCGCTCTGGCCGGACTAGCGGGAGGGCGGACAGATACGCAGTATTTT.